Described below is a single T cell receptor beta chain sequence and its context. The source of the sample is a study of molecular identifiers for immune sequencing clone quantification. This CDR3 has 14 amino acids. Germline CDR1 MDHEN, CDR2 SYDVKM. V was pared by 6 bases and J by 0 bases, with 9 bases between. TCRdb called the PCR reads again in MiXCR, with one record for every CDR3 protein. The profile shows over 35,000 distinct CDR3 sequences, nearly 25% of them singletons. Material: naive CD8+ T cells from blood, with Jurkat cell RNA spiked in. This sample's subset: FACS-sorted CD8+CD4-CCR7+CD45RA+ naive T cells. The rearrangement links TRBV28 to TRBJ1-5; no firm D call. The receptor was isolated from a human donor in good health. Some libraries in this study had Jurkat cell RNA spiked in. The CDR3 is CASSGVDSNQPQHF. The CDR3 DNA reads TGTGCCAGCAGCGGAGTTGATAGCAATCAGCCCCAGCATTTT.